This is a list of T cell receptor beta chains from one sample in a study of shared clonotypes between healthy human individuals. Clones were read by immunoSEQ multiplex PCR, and TCRdb kept only the in-frame ones, dropping some. The sample comprises approximately 1,000,000 clones, around 78% of which are singletons, and approximately 0.56% rests with the top ten. The sample consisted of memory CD4+ T cells from PBMCs. All receptors derive from a man between 18 and 35 years old in good health. Some clones in this sample may be carry-over from other donors' samples. CDR3s include the opening cysteine and the closing phenylalanine or tryptophan. Fields, in order: clone size, V gene, J gene, D gene, CDR3 DNA, CDR3 protein. The D gene is left open where the match is weak. Size values are once, few and many counts, or a class for expanded clones, and some rows have none.

once	TRBV7-9	TRBJ2-7	TRBD1	TGTGCCAGCAGCTTAGGGGACAGGGAGGTTTTCGAGCAGTACTTC	CASSLGDREVFEQYF
few	TRBV6-1	TRBJ1-1	-	TGTGCCAGCAGTCCCCTCCCGGACAGGAACACTGAAGCTTTCTTT	CASSPLPDRNTEAFF
-	TRBV6-1	TRBJ2-3	-	TGTGCCAGCTCAGTGGGAGTTGGGGCAGATACGCAGTATTTT	CASSVGVGADTQYF
once	TRBV10-3	TRBJ2-5	-	TGTGCCATCGCTTGGGGTCGGGCCCAAGAGACCCAGTACTTC	CAIAWGRAQETQYF
-	TRBV5-1	TRBJ2-2	-	TGCGCCAGCAGCTTGGCACGGGGCCCACTGAACACCGGGGAGCTGTTTTTT	CASSLARGPLNTGELFF
-	TRBV30	TRBJ2-7	-	TGTGCCTGGAGAACCGACAGCTACGAGCAGTACTTC	CAWRTDSYEQYF
few	TRBV5-1	TRBJ1-1	-	TGCGCCAGCAGAACTGGGGGGAACACTGAAGCTTTCTTT	CASRTGGNTEAFF
few	TRBV29-1	TRBJ2-7	-	TGCAGCGTTGAAGACAGGGTAGGGACAAACGAGCAGTACTTC	CSVEDRVGTNEQYF
-	TRBV15	TRBJ2-2	-	TGTGCCACCAAGAGGGGGAGAGGGGCCAAGAACACCGGGGAGCTGTTTTTT	CATKRGRGAKNTGELFF
-	TRBV9	TRBJ2-5	-	TGTGCCAGCAGCGTAGCTACGGACTGGGGCCAAGAGACCCAGTACTTC	CASSVATDWGQETQYF
-	TRBV19	TRBJ1-1	-	TGTGCCAGTAACAGGGACACTGAAGCTTTCTTT	CASNRDTEAFF
-	TRBV18	TRBJ1-1	TRBD1	TGTGCCAGCTCAACCCTACCGCATGGACAGGGGGCTACAATGAACACTGAAGCTTTCTTT	CASSTLPHGQGATMNTEAFF
-	TRBV18	TRBJ2-3	-	TGTGCCAGCTCACCGGGCCCAACAGATACGCAGTATTTT	CASSPGPTDTQYF
-	TRBV5-1	TRBJ2-5	-	TGCGCCAGCAGCCTAAGGCAGGGCGAGCAGGAGACCCAGTACTTC	CASSLRQGEQETQYF
-	TRBV30	TRBJ1-2	TRBD1	TGTGCCTGGTCCCGGGACAGGGTTGGCTACACCTTC	CAWSRDRVGYTF
-	TRBV21-1	TRBJ2-7	-	TGTGCCAGCAGCAAAGGGGCGTCTAGCGGGAGCTACGAGCAGTACTTC	CASSKGASSGSYEQYF
-	TRBV6-1	TRBJ1-5	-	TGTGCCAGCAGTGAAGGTGACCGTCGGATGGGGAATCAGCCCCAGCATTTT	CASSEGDRRMGNQPQHF
-	TRBV28	TRBJ1-1	TRBD1	TGTGCCAGCAGTTTGAGTGGACAGGGACGGACTGAAGCTTTCTTT	CASSLSGQGRTEAFF
-	TRBV28	TRBJ2-7	TRBD1	TGTGCCAGCAGTCCCCAGACAGGGGGTATCTACGAGCAGTACTTC	CASSPQTGGIYEQYF
-	TRBV30	TRBJ2-3	-	TGTGCCTGGAGTAATGGGCCAGGGAGGGGGGATACGCAGTATTTT	CAWSNGPGRGDTQYF
-	TRBV5-6	TRBJ2-2	TRBD1	TGTGCCAGCAGCCCAGGGACAGGGCTGTTCACCGGGGAGCTGTTTTTT	CASSPGTGLFTGELFF
-	TRBV9	TRBJ2-7	-	TGTGCCAGCAGCCCTCTTCAGGTTTCCTACGAGCAGTACTTC	CASSPLQVSYEQYF
-	TRBV9	TRBJ1-4	-	TGTGCCAGCAGCGAGGGGTGGGGAGGTGAAAAACTGTTTTTT	CASSEGWGGEKLFF
-	TRBV28	TRBJ2-6	TRBD1	TGTGCCAGCAGTTTAGCGGTAGGACAGGCCGACGGGGCCAACGTCCTGACTTTC	CASSLAVGQADGANVLTF
-	TRBV9	TRBJ2-3	-	TGTGCCAGCAGCCCTTACCCTAGCACAGATACGCAGTATTTT	CASSPYPSTDTQYF
-	TRBV18	TRBJ2-7	-	TGTGCCAGCTCACCAAATAGCGGAAACTACGAGCAGTACTTC	CASSPNSGNYEQYF
-	TRBV5-1	TRBJ2-7	TRBD1	TGCGCCAGCAGCTCTCCCCCCGGGACAGGGAGCTCCTACGAGCAGTACTTC	CASSSPPGTGSSYEQYF
-	TRBV5-6	TRBJ1-1	TRBD1	TGTGCCAGCAGCGCAAGGGACAGGGGCCCTGAAGCTTTCTTT	CASSARDRGPEAFF
-	TRBV11-2	TRBJ2-7	-	TGTGCCAGCAGCTTGGAGTTGGTCGGAACCCTCGAGCAGTACTTC	CASSLELVGTLEQYF
-	TRBV28	TRBJ2-1	-	TGTGCCAGCAGGATTTTCTACCAAAGCTCCTACAATGAGCAGTTCTTC	CASRIFYQSSYNEQFF
-	TRBV5-1	TRBJ2-1	-	TGCGCCAGCAGCTTGGGACTAAAGGGTGAGCAGTTCTTC	CASSLGLKGEQFF
-	TRBV5-4	TRBJ2-4	-	TGTGCCAGCAGCTTGTCAAGTCCCAAAAACATTCAGTACTTC	CASSLSSPKNIQYF
once	TRBV5-1	TRBJ1-2	-	TGCGCCAGCAGCCCCACCTCGACGACCCTCTATGGCTACACCTTC	CASSPTSTTLYGYTF
-	TRBV7-2	TRBJ2-7	TRBD1	TGTGCCAGCAGCGGACGGACAGGGACCTACGAGCAGTACTTC	CASSGRTGTYEQYF
-	TRBV7-2	TRBJ2-3	-	TGTGCCAGCAGCTCACTAGCTCCAGATACGCAGTATTTT	CASSSLAPDTQYF
-	TRBV15	TRBJ1-1	TRBD1	TGTGCCACCAGCAGAGGGACAGGTCTCATGAACACTGAAGCTTTCTTT	CATSRGTGLMNTEAFF
-	TRBV10-1	TRBJ1-1	-	TGCGCCAGCAGCGAACTGGACCGAGTAGACACTGAAGCTTTCTTT	CASSELDRVDTEAFF
-	TRBV5-1	TRBJ2-1	-	TGCGCCAGCATCAATTTAGCGGACCACCACAATGAGCAGTTCTTC	CASINLADHHNEQFF
-	TRBV11-2	TRBJ2-3	TRBD2	TGTGCCAGCTCGATGGGCGGGAGCTCCGCAGATACGCAGTATTTT	CASSMGGSSADTQYF
-	TRBV5-1	TRBJ2-7	-	TGCGCCAGCAGCTCGGACGGCGCCTACGAGCAGTACTTC	CASSSDGAYEQYF
once	TRBV6-6	TRBJ1-1	-	TGTGCCAGCAGTCACGAGGGGAACACTGAAGCTTTCTTT	CASSHEGNTEAFF
-	TRBV19	TRBJ1-2	TRBD1	TGTGCCAGTACATCAATAAACAGGGGCTCCCGCTGGGGCTACACCTTC	CASTSINRGSRWGYTF
-	TRBV4-1	TRBJ1-5	-	-	CASSPFGPGGNQPQHF
-	TRBV18	TRBJ2-5	-	TGTGCCAGCTCAACCTCAACGGACTCAGAGACCCAGTACTTC	CASSTSTDSETQYF
-	TRBV5-1	TRBJ2-7	-	TGCGCCAGCAGCTTGGCCGCAGAGCAGTACTTC	CASSLAAEQYF
-	TRBV2	TRBJ1-5	-	TGTGCCAGCAGTCGCTATTCGACAGTGGGCAATCAGCCCCAGCATTTT	CASSRYSTVGNQPQHF
once	TRBV10-3	TRBJ2-7	TRBD2	TGTGCCATCAGCTCGACTAGCGGGGACCCCTACGAGCAGTACTTC	CAISSTSGDPYEQYF
-	TRBV10-3	TRBJ1-3	-	TGTGCCATCAGTGGTGGACACGACACGGGAAACACCATATATTTT	CAISGGHDTGNTIYF
-	TRBV30	TRBJ1-3	-	TGTGTCTGGAGTGTAGTGGGAAACACCATATATTTT	CVWSVVGNTIYF
many	TRBV19	TRBJ2-3	TRBD2	TGTGCCAGTAGTACGGGACTAGCGGGGGGCACAGATACGCAGTATTTT	CASSTGLAGGTDTQYF
many	TRBV2	TRBJ1-3	-	TGTGCCAGCAGTGCTGAGGGTCGGTCTGGAAACACCATATATTTT	CASSAEGRSGNTIYF
many	TRBV10-3	TRBJ2-5	TRBD1	TGTGCCATCAGTAAATCCGGGACAGGGACCCAAGAGACCCAGTACTTC	CAISKSGTGTQETQYF